This TCR beta chain was sequenced in a study of T cells in Graves' hyperthyroidism and ophthalmopathy. This CDR3 contains 15 residues. V lost 5 bases and J lost 6; bases outside the gene matches: 8. CDR1 is SNHLY, CDR2 FYNNEI, per germline. Turning to this clonotype: What it recognizes is unknown.

Points from the study as a whole: For ophthalmopathy, model prediction preceded onset by a median around six months.

Researchers barred patients who had uncontrolled infection, other autoimmune disease, pregnancy or lactation. Before ophthalmopathy appeared, progressors gave blood at initial hyperthyroidism diagnosis. The TCR beta CDR3 regions underwent amplification using RNA transcripts as the source. When the TCR CDR3 underwent first-round RT-PCR, the HTBI primer set was used. TCRdb re-called the multiplex PCR reads through MiXCR, storing one row per CDR3 protein. The sample contains around 300,000 distinct CDR3 sequences, 13% of which appear only once. The chain uses TRBV2 and TRBJ2-3; 10 bases agree with TRBD2. The sample comprised blood. The clonotype originates from a woman aged 25 to 45 with Graves' hyperthyroidism that later progressed to Graves' ophthalmopathy. In nucleotides, the CDR3 is TGTGCCAGCAGTTGGACTAGCGGAGCTACCGATACGCAGTATTTT. It yields the protein CASSWTSGATDTQYF.